The present T cell receptor (beta chain) was sequenced within a study of cytomegalovirus exposure and HLA in healthy donors. Study-wide points: Using the classifier, cytomegalovirus status was reportedly diagnosed with high specificity and sensitivity. The authors listed 180 or so TCR beta chains as cytomegalovirus-associated.

With respect to this clone: No antigen is known for it.

Trimming took off 7 bases at V and 2 bases at J, with 14 bases between the two ends. The CDR3 spans 14 residues. Germline CDR1 reads SNHLY; CDR2 reads FYNNEI. At sampling all donors were nominally healthy, likely with unrecorded immune exposures. Both 60 Vbeta primers and 13 Jbeta primers went into the PCR. Profiling relied on immunoSEQ multiplex PCR, and the TCRdb table lists in-frame clones only, not all of them. Of some 190,000 clones detected, approximately 84% appear once; the ten largest clones hold under 1.5%. The sequence came from a girl aged 10 to 17 in good health and CMV-seropositive. Sequencing used PBMCs. The genes are TRBV2 and TRBJ1-2, with a possible D match to TRBD1 (6 bases). The CDR3 here is CASTGTKENYGYTF. CDR3 sequence (DNA): TGTGCCAGCACCGGGACAAAAGAGAACTATGGCTACACCTTC.